This T cell receptor (beta chain) was sequenced during a study of blood T cells in healthy people across ages. This CDR3 has 13 amino acids. The germline V gene encodes CDR1 KGHDR and CDR2 SFDVKD. The ends were cut back, 3 bases at V and 3 bases at J, with 7 bases in the middle. With a J-beta primer mix and a sample-barcoded 5' primer, a second PCR ran 7 to 11 cycles. A template-switch adaptor that had 12 random nucleotides put a tag on each cDNA molecule. TCRdb reprocessed the 5' RACE reads with MiXCR, giving one entry per CDR3 protein. The sample includes 890,000 or so distinct CDR3 sequences, around 62% seen only once; the top ten take 28%. Donor samples were obtained from healthy Caucasian individuals from Russia, aged about 6 to 100. Researchers collected approximately 9.9 milliliters of peripheral blood from every single donor. Isolation yielded PBMCs, at least 7 million per sample, in every case.

Source material: blood. This TCR derives from a man younger than 45 in good health. This chain connects TRBV24-1 to TRBJ1-2; D perhaps matches TRBD1 (5 bases). The CDR3 loop is CATSDEGYYGYTF. The CDR3 region has the DNA TGTGCCACCAGTGATGAGGGGTACTATGGCTACACCTTC.